This T cell receptor (beta chain) was documented in a study of T cells in Graves' hyperthyroidism and ophthalmopathy. Study-level points and caveats: Separating ophthalmopathy from stable hyperthyroidism was achieved by a 13 V-J model.

The table lists this clonotype with many counts. Its cognate antigen is unknown. Uncontrolled infections, other autoimmune diseases, pregnancy or lactation led to exclusion of patients. V lost 6 bases, J lost 4 bases, and 1 base stayed unmatched. The germline V gene encodes CDR1 KGHDR and CDR2 SFDVKD. This CDR3 is built from 13 residues. TCR beta CDR3 regions were amplified from RNA. Researchers ran a first-round RT-PCR on the TCR CDR3 using the HTBI primer set. TCRdb independently ran MiXCR on the multiplex PCR reads; one entry per CDR3 protein. Of approximately 600,000 distinct CDR3 sequences listed, 13% to 15% are singletons.

This chain uses TRBV24-1 with TRBJ2-1; 8 bases line up with TRBD2. The source of this sequence is a woman aged 18-30 years with Graves' ophthalmopathy. What was sequenced was blood. The CDR3 bases are TGTGCCACCAGTAGCGGGAGTTACAATGAGCAGTTCTTC. It translates to CATSSGSYNEQFF.